These 29 T cell receptor beta chains came from one sample sequenced in a study of cytomegalovirus exposure and HLA in healthy donors. The PCR employed 60 Vbeta primers together with 13 Jbeta primers. Profiled with immunoSEQ multiplex PCR; TCRdb holds only in-frame clones, not every one. In the table there are about 100,000 clones, 73% of which are singletons. Sequencing was carried out using PBMCs. Receptors were obtained from a middle-aged man in good health and CMV-seronegative.

The gene calls are TRBV5-6 and TRBJ1-3; D call uncertain. Trimming took 0 bases from V and 2 from J, leaving 6 bases between them. Germline assignment: CDR1 SGHDT and CDR2 YYEEEE. CDR3 length: 14 residues. The CDR3 DNA is TGTGCCAGCAGCTTGGCGAGAGCTGGAAACACCATATATTTT. This gives the protein CASSLARAGNTIYF.

V is TRBV6-6 and J is TRBJ1-4; D remains ambiguous. The CDR3 consists of 12 residues. Germline assignment: CDR1 MNHNY and CDR2 SVGAGI (reference sequence). Trimming stripped 2 bases from V and 5 bases from J, with 3 bases between. CDR3 amino acids: CASSYQNEKLFF. The DNA of the CDR3 is TGTGCCAGCAGTTACCAAAATGAAAAACTGTTTTTT.

This sequence joins TRBV5-1 and TRBJ2-3; D remains ambiguous. Germline lookup yields CDR1 SGHRS and CDR2 YFSETQ. The CDR3 has 14 residues. Trimming took 4 bases from V and 0 from J, leaving 9 bases between them. This chain's CDR3 is CASSLRPSTDTQYF. In nucleotides, the CDR3 is TGCGCCAGCAGCCTACGCCCAAGCACAGATACGCAGTATTTT.

CDR3 sequence (DNA): TGTGCCAGCAGCTTATGGCGCAGACACGAGCAGTACTTC. Protein product: CASSLWRRHEQYF. The chain employs TRBV7-8 and TRBJ2-5, with D unclear. The tail of the sequence fits TRBJ2-7 better, so the J call may be wrong. The length of the CDR3 is 13 residues. Germline V gene lookup returns CDR1 SGHVS and CDR2 FQNEAQ.

The chain carries TRBV25-1 and TRBJ1-6; D is uncertain. The CDR3 loop spans 14 amino acids. The V gene lost 3 bases and the J gene lost 7 bases, with 10 bases spanning the gap. The germline CDR1 and CDR2 sequences are MGHDK and SYGVNS. The CDR3: CASSEFISNSPLHF. The CDR3, as DNA: TGTGCCAGCAGTGAGTTTATATCCAATTCACCCCTCCACTTT.

V gene TRBV5-1 combines with J gene TRBJ1-4, with a weak D call TRBD1 (6 bases). The germline gives CDR1 SGHRS, CDR2 YFSETQ. The CDR3 consists of 16 residues. The germline V and J ends were trimmed by 4 bases and 2 bases, with 15 bases remaining between them. The CDR3 is CASSEAGVSTNEKLFF. In nucleotides, the CDR3 is TGCGCCAGCAGCGAAGCAGGGGTATCGACTAATGAAAAACTGTTTTTT.

The chain combines TRBV29-1 with TRBJ2-5; no definite D call. The CDR3 length is 14 residues. The V and J ends lost 4 bases and 4 bases respectively, with 16 bases between them. The germline CDR1 and CDR2 sequences are SQVTM and ANQGSEA. In DNA form, the CDR3 reads TGCAGCGTTGGCGGTTTATACCCTGGAGAGACCCAGTACTTC. This sequence encodes CSVGGLYPGETQYF.

V usage is TRBV4-1 and J usage is TRBJ2-7; D perhaps matches TRBD1 (5 bases). Looked up from germline, CDR1 is MGHRA and CDR2 is YSYEKL. This CDR3 has 17 residues. Trimming pared 2 bases from V and 1 base from J, leaving 18 bases between. The CDR3 DNA is TGCGCCAGCAGCCAAAGAACCCCACAAGGGGAATCCTACGAGCAGTACTTC. Amino acid sequence: CASSQRTPQGESYEQYF.

The table lists this clone with a few counts. V and J are TRBV7-8 and TRBJ2-7; TRBD1 is a possible D gene (6 bases). The germline V gene encodes CDR1 SGHVS and CDR2 FQNEAQ. V was clipped by 0 bases and J by 2 bases, with 11 bases between them. This CDR3 has 15 amino acids. CDR3 coding DNA: TGTGCCAGCAGCTTAGCCTTAGGGACACCCTACGAGCAGTACTTC. As protein: CASSLALGTPYEQYF.

This sequence joins TRBV27 and TRBJ1-2, with 8 nucleotides matching TRBD1. The V gene's germline CDR1 is MNHEY and CDR2 SMNVEV (reference sequence). V shed 6 bases, J shed 5 bases, and the junction held 5 bases outside the gene matches. The CDR3 spans 13 residues. The CDR3 DNA reads as TGTGCCAGCAGCTCAGGGGGCCCGTATGGCTACACCTTC. It encodes CASSSGGPYGYTF.

V gene TRBV7-6 combines with J gene TRBJ2-1; D is unresolved. This CDR3 region has 11 residues. CDR1 is SGHVS and CDR2 is FNYEAQ in the germline V gene. V was trimmed by 6 bases and J by 4 bases, leaving 4 bases between them. The CDR3 sequence is CASSYYNEQFF. CDR3 in DNA: TGTGCCAGCAGTTATTACAATGAGCAGTTCTTC.

The chain recombines TRBV28 with TRBJ2-7, with 8 bases that match TRBD1. Germline CDR1 and CDR2: MDHEN and SYDVKM. V lost 5 bases to trimming and J lost 3 bases; unmatched junction nucleotides: 12. The CDR3 spans 16 residues. The CDR3 DNA reads as TGTGCCAGCAGTATGACCGGGACAGGTATTTTCTACGAGCAGTACTTC. Translation: CASSMTGTGIFYEQYF.

V usage is TRBV29-1 and J usage is TRBJ2-1; possibly TRBD1 for D (5 bases). CDR3 size: 14 residues. V was clipped by 4 bases and J by 10 bases, with 20 bases between them. The germline gives CDR1 SQVTM, CDR2 ANQGSEA. The CDR3 is CSVVGRVSFGEQFF. The DNA of the CDR3 is TGCAGCGTTGTAGGCAGGGTGTCATTCGGCGAGCAGTTCTTC.

The chain recombines TRBV4-3 with TRBJ1-1, with D tentatively TRBD1 (5 bases). This CDR3 is built from 15 residues. Trimming cost V 5 bases and J 0 bases, with 13 bases left between them. CDR1 is LGHNA, CDR2 YSLEER, per germline. In DNA form, the CDR3 reads TGCGCCAGCAGCGCGGGGGTGGTACTGAACACTGAAGCTTTCTTT. Amino acids: CASSAGVVLNTEAFF.

The J gene is TRBJ1-3, the V gene TRBV7-2, with D possibly TRBD1 on 5 matching bases. This CDR3 is 15 amino acids long. Germline assignment: CDR1 SGHTA and CDR2 FQGNSA. Trimming pared 5 bases from V and 3 bases from J, leaving 14 bases between. The CDR3 coding sequence is TGTGCCAGCAGCACTTCAGGGAATAGTGGAAACACCATATATTTT. The encoded protein is CASSTSGNSGNTIYF.

The J gene is TRBJ2-5, the V gene TRBV6-1, with D maybe TRBD2 (5 bases). Looked up from germline, CDR1 is MNHNS and CDR2 is SASEGT. V was cut by 2 bases and J by 5 bases, with 12 bases left in between. The CDR3 runs 14 residues. The CDR3 is CASSEFGGHETQYF. The CDR3 DNA sequence: TGTGCCAGCAGTGAATTCGGCGGGCACGAGACCCAGTACTTC.

J is TRBJ1-1 and V is TRBV19; D is undetermined. Germline assignment: CDR1 LNHDA and CDR2 SQIVND (reference sequence). This CDR3 is 13 amino acids long. Trimming pared 5 bases from V and 1 base from J, leaving 8 bases between. The CDR3 region has the DNA TGTGCCAGTAGTTTCAGGCAGAACACTGAAGCTTTCTTT. It encodes CASSFRQNTEAFF.

The chain couples TRBV4-3 to TRBJ2-2, with D maybe TRBD2 (7 bases). In germline, CDR1 is LGHNA, CDR2 YSLEER. The CDR3 is made up of 17 amino acids. V was shortened by 0 bases and J by 4 bases, with 15 bases between the two germline ends. DNA for the CDR3: TGCGCCAGCAGCCAAGATTTACGGGGGGCGTCCACCGGGGAGCTGTTTTTT. Translated: CASSQDLRGASTGELFF.

This clone has more than one count but fewer than ten. The chain recombines TRBV28 with TRBJ2-3; 7 bases map to TRBD2. The CDR3 loop spans 16 amino acids. V dropped 4 bases and J dropped 1; count of bases not matched to a gene: 8. Per the germline V gene, CDR1 is MDHEN and CDR2 is SYDVKM. This CDR3 reads CASSSSSGTGTDTQYF. CDR3 bases: TGTGCCAGCAGTTCATCAAGCGGGACGGGCACAGATACGCAGTATTTT.

A word on this clone: The junction differs from germline at one of its ends, possibly a read error. The V call is TRBV29-1, the J call TRBJ2-7; 9 bases agree with TRBD2. This CDR3 has 15 residues. Germline CDR1 is SQVTM and CDR2 is ANQGSEA. CDR3 in amino acids: CSVPSWRGGSNEQYF. CDR3 in DNA: TGCAGCGTTCCCTCCTGGCGGGGGGGCTCCAACGAGCAGTACTTC.

The chain couples TRBV5-1 to TRBJ2-4; 8 nucleotides line up with TRBD1. The CDR3 has 15 amino acids. Germline values: CDR1 SGHRS, CDR2 YFSETQ. The V segment lost 4 bases and the J segment 8 bases; nucleotides outside the gene matches: 11. In DNA, the CDR3 is TGCGCCAGCAGCCAACAGACAGGGGTGGTGGACATTCAGTACTTC. Its protein is CASSQQTGVVDIQYF.

The chain joins TRBV6-6 to TRBJ2-1; 8 bases align to TRBD1. The junction had 1 base not matched to a gene; V was cut back by 6 bases and J by 6 bases. Germline V CDR1 and CDR2: MNHNY, SVGAGI (reference sequence). The CDR3 totals 12 residues. The CDR3: CASSDRGNEQFF. DNA of the CDR3: TGTGCCAGCAGCGACAGGGGCAATGAGCAGTTCTTC.

The chain couples TRBV5-1 to TRBJ1-1, with no clear D. Trimming removed 1 base from V and 1 base from J, with 8 bases in between. This CDR3 region has 14 residues. Germline lookup yields CDR1 SGHRS and CDR2 YFSETQ. The CDR3 sequence is CASSLIAGNTEAFF. The DNA of the CDR3 is TGCGCCAGCAGCTTGATCGCGGGGAACACTGAAGCTTTCTTT.

V usage is TRBV6-5 and J usage is TRBJ1-2; the match to TRBD1 covers 8 bases. The CDR3 runs to 14 residues. J lost 3 bases, V lost 7 bases, and 7 bases had no gene match. The germline V gene encodes CDR1 MNHEY and CDR2 SVGAGI. Written as DNA, the CDR3 is TGTGCCAGCACCGGGGCAGGGGGCGACTATGGCTACACCTTC. It encodes CASTGAGGDYGYTF.

The chain combines TRBV29-1 with TRBJ2-7; 7 bases line up with TRBD2. The CDR3 totals 14 residues. J was trimmed by 6 bases and V by 7 bases; bases with no gene match: 15. Germline V gene data show CDR1 as SQVTM and CDR2 as ANQGSEA. For the CDR3, the DNA is TGCAGCGCGAGGAGGGACTACCTCCGGGGCGAGCAGTACTTC. Amino acids: CSARRDYLRGEQYF.

This chain connects TRBV9 to TRBJ2-7; possibly TRBD2 for D (5 bases). Trimming cost V 0 bases and J 5 bases, with 9 bases left between them. This CDR3 is built from 13 residues. Germline CDR1 is SGDLS and CDR2 is YYNGEE. The DNA of the CDR3 is TGTGCCAGCAGCGTAGGATCTAGCAACGAGCAGTACTTC. It is translated as CASSVGSSNEQYF.

This clone was seen more than once but under ten times. The chain carries TRBV5-6 and TRBJ1-5; D might be TRBD1 (6 bases). The CDR3 sequence is 14 residues long. Per the germline V gene, CDR1 is SGHDT and CDR2 is YYEEEE. V gave up 4 bases and J gave up 1 base, with 9 bases separating them. The CDR3 is CASSRGQSNQPQHF. In DNA, the CDR3 is TGTGCCAGCAGCCGTGGACAGAGCAATCAGCCCCAGCATTTT.

The sample holds one count of this clone. The chain joins TRBV4-1 to TRBJ1-1, with D maybe TRBD1 (5 bases). CDR3 length: 16 amino acids. The V end lost 1 base, the J end lost 3 bases, and 15 bases lay between the germline ends. Germline CDR1 reads MGHRA; CDR2 reads YSYEKL. CDR3 nucleotide sequence: TGCGCCAGCAGCCAAGGGTTTGGGGGGGTGGACACTGAAGCTTTCTTT. Translation gives CASSQGFGGVDTEAFF.

This clone has ten or more counts. The V gene is TRBV5-1, the J gene TRBJ2-5; 10 positions match TRBD2. CDR3 size: 14 residues. CDR1 is SGHRS, CDR2 YFSETQ, per germline. Trimming took 2 bases from V and 5 from J; bases not matched to a gene: 3. CDR3 region: CASSFLAGEETQYF. CDR3 nucleotide sequence: TGCGCCAGCAGCTTTCTAGCGGGGGAGGAGACCCAGTACTTC.